Presented here are 5 T cell receptor beta chains from one specimen sequenced in a study of OX40 agonist ivuxolimab in advanced cancers. Here immunoSEQ multiplex PCR was the method, and the copy in TCRdb shows in-frame clones only, minus some. Of tens of thousands of clones listed, approximately 89% were seen once; the top ten hold about 19%. The sample was CD4+ or CD8+ T cells sorted from blood, taken in a trial of the OX40 agonist ivuxolimab. The receptors were sampled from an adult with an advanced solid tumor such as melanoma, head and neck, liver or kidney cancer.

The chain links TRBV4-1 to TRBJ2-7; a possible D gene is TRBD1 (6 bases). Trimming cost V 1 base and J 3 bases, with 16 bases left between them. The CDR3 is 16 amino acids. Germline V lookup: CDR1 MGHRA, CDR2 YSYEKL. CDR3 sequence (DNA): TGCGCCAGCAGCCAAGCCCTTAGGACAGCTAACTACGAGCAGTACTTC. This codes for CASSQALRTANYEQYF.

As DNA, the CDR3 is TGTGCCAGCAGTGAAGCCGCTTTTGCAACTAATGAAAAACTGTTTTTT. Translated: CASSEAAFATNEKLFF. The chain has TRBV6-1 and TRBJ1-4; no clear D gene. Germline CDR1 reads MNHNS; CDR2 reads SASEGT. This CDR3 contains 16 residues. V lost 0 bases and J lost 0, with 8 bases in between.

This chain links TRBV6-5 with TRBJ1-2; 9 bases match TRBD1. V gave up 1 base and J gave up 5 bases; unmatched junction bases: 5. This CDR3 spans 15 amino acids. Germline V CDR1 and CDR2: MNHEY, SVGAGI. This CDR3 is CASSYFLTGGYGYTF. CDR3 DNA: TGTGCCAGCAGTTACTTCTTGACAGGGGGGTATGGCTACACCTTC.

This clone came up once. V is TRBV6-6 and J is TRBJ1-1; unclear D gene. CDR1 and CDR2 (germline): MNHNY, SVGAGI (reference sequence). The CDR3 runs 13 residues. V lost 0 bases, J lost 1 base, and 3 bases lay in between. CDR3 loop: CASSYSTNTEAFF. Written as DNA, the CDR3 is TGTGCCAGCAGTTACTCGACGAACACTGAAGCTTTCTTT.

This clone was picked up one time. This chain uses TRBV10-2 with TRBJ1-2; D gene ambiguous. Trimming took off 3 bases at V and 4 bases at J, with 30 bases between the two ends. The CDR3 is 20 amino acids. The germline V gene encodes CDR1 WSHSY and CDR2 SAAADI. For the CDR3, the DNA is TGCGCCAGCAGTGACGGGGAACGCGGGATGTCTCGTCAAGAGGGCTATGGCTACACCTTC. It yields the protein CASSDGERGMSRQEGYGYTF.